The 24 T cell receptor beta chains given below trace back to one sample, sequenced in a study of blood T cells in healthy people across ages. Next came a second PCR, run for about 6 to 11 cycles, which used a sample-barcoded 5' primer along with a J-beta primer mix. TCRdb used MiXCR to reprocess the 5' RACE reads, holding one entry per CDR3 protein. The sample has roughly 730,000 distinct CDR3 sequences, roughly three fifths seen once. Material: blood. These receptors originate from a man aged 40-55 years in good health.

The chain couples TRBV4-3 to TRBJ1-1; the D gene is possibly TRBD1 (5 bases). CDR1 is LGHNA and CDR2 is YSLEER in the germline V gene. The CDR3 extends over 13 amino acids. Trimming removed 0 bases at V and 7 bases at J, with 9 bases between. This CDR3 is CASSQDSTVEAFF. CDR3 in DNA: TGCGCCAGCAGCCAAGATTCGACAGTTGAAGCTTTCTTT.

This clonotype came up a few times. The chain uses TRBV7-3 and TRBJ2-7; a possible D gene is TRBD2 (6 bases). The V end lost 6 bases, the J end lost 2 bases, and 14 bases lay between the germline ends. There are 14 residues in the CDR3. Germline CDR1 and CDR2: SGHTA and FQGTGA. CDR3 in DNA: TGTGCCAGCAGTTCCTGGACGGGGGCCTACGAGCAGTACTTC. Amino acid sequence: CASSSWTGAYEQYF.

This clonotype was observed once. The chain combines TRBV6-1 with TRBJ2-7; maybe TRBD1 (6 bases). The V end was cut by 4 bases, the J end by 0 bases, with 13 bases between. The CDR3 covers 15 residues. Per germline, CDR1 MNHNS and CDR2 SASEGT. Here the CDR3 reads CASSVNRDTSYEQYF. The DNA of the CDR3 is TGTGCCAGCAGTGTGAACCGGGACACCTCCTACGAGCAGTACTTC.

This rearrangement joins TRBV7-2 to TRBJ1-2, with D unresolved. Trimming removed 6 bases at V and 2 bases at J, with 28 bases between. Per the germline V gene, CDR1 is SGHTA and CDR2 is FQGNSA. The CDR3 extends over 19 amino acids. CDR3 nucleotide sequence: TGTGCCAGCAGTCAAAATAGGGCAGGAAGGGAGTATAGGAACTATGGCTACACCTTC. Translating gives CASSQNRAGREYRNYGYTF.

The chain has TRBV11-1 and TRBJ2-7; the match to TRBD1 covers 7 bases. The CDR3 consists of 17 residues. Unmatched junction bases numbered 11, after V lost 3 bases and J lost 0 bases. Germline assignment: CDR1 SGHAT and CDR2 FQDESV (reference sequence). For the CDR3, the DNA is TGTGCCAGCAGCTTGGAGACAGGGATGGGTCCCTCCTACGAGCAGTACTTC. Translating it yields CASSLETGMGPSYEQYF.

This chain joins TRBV20-1 and TRBJ2-1; 12 bases agree with TRBD2. The J segment lost 7 bases and the V segment lost 4 bases, leaving 5 bases of the junction unmatched. Per the germline V gene, CDR1 is DFQATT and CDR2 is SNEGSKA (reference sequence). The length of the CDR3 is 14 residues. CDR3 sequence (DNA): TGCAGTGCTATTGGGACTAGCGGGCTTAATGAGCAGTTCTTC. The encoded protein is CSAIGTSGLNEQFF.

This sequence joins TRBV7-6 and TRBJ2-5; unclear D gene. Germline loops: CDR1 SGHVS, CDR2 FNYEAQ. CDR3 length: 17 amino acids. With 2 bases removed from V and 0 bases from J, the gap between germline ends came to 16 bases. In nucleotides, the CDR3 is TGTGCCAGCAGCTTAAACGTGGCAGGAACAAACCAAGAGACCCAGTACTTC. Protein sequence: CASSLNVAGTNQETQYF.

The chain carries TRBV6-6 and TRBJ2-1, with 9 nucleotides matching TRBD2. The trim removed 5 bases at V and 5 bases at J, leaving 1 base unmatched. Germline V lookup: CDR1 MNHNY, CDR2 SVGAGI (reference sequence). The CDR3 runs 13 residues. This CDR3 reads CASSSGGNNEQFF. In nucleotides, the CDR3 is TGTGCCAGCAGTAGCGGGGGGAACAATGAGCAGTTCTTC.

This clonotype showed up just a few times. V and J are TRBV11-3 and TRBJ2-3; the D is unclear. The length of the CDR3 is 13 residues. V dropped 5 bases and J dropped 5 bases, with 11 bases sitting between them. Per the germline V gene, CDR1 is SGHNT and CDR2 is YENEEA. CDR3: CASSILKGDTQYF. The CDR3 nucleotides read TGTGCCAGCAGCATACTAAAGGGAGATACGCAGTATTTT.

V and J are TRBV29-1 and TRBJ2-1, with a possible D match to TRBD1 (6 bases). Germline-derived CDR1 and CDR2 are SQVTM and ANQGSEA. This CDR3 region has 14 residues. Between the trimmed V and J ends, which lost 7 bases and 7 bases, there was a span of 20 bases. This CDR3 is CSAKTEGQSNEQFF. Written as DNA, the CDR3 is TGCAGCGCCAAAACTGAGGGACAATCAAATGAGCAGTTCTTC.

The chain is built from TRBV29-1 and TRBJ2-3; no clear D gene. Trimming removed 6 bases at V and 0 bases at J, with 13 bases between. The CDR3 covers 14 residues. The germline V gene encodes CDR1 SQVTM and CDR2 ANQGSEA. The CDR3 bases are TGCAGCGTGATAGCTCCGGACAGCACAGATACGCAGTATTTT. As protein: CSVIAPDSTDTQYF.

The chain links TRBV20-1 to TRBJ2-5; 12 nucleotides line up with TRBD1. This CDR3 comprises 15 residues. Germline V gene data show CDR1 as DFQATT and CDR2 as SNEGSKA (reference sequence). V shed 1 base, J shed 5 bases, and the junction held 5 bases outside the gene matches. This CDR3 reads CSARGDRGQLETQYF. The CDR3 bases are TGCAGTGCTAGAGGGGACAGGGGGCAGTTGGAGACCCAGTACTTC.

The chain couples TRBV7-9 to TRBJ2-1; the match to TRBD2 covers 8 bases. The CDR3 has 16 amino acids. With V trimmed by 1 base and J by 9 bases, 11 bases remained unmatched. The germline V gene has CDR1 SEHNR and CDR2 FQNEAQ (reference sequence). The CDR3 here is CASSLGKIGGAGEQFF. DNA of the CDR3: TGTGCCAGCAGCTTAGGGAAAATCGGGGGGGCCGGTGAGCAGTTCTTC.

The chain couples TRBV6-1 to TRBJ2-7, with 7 bases matching TRBD1. The V and J ends lost 0 bases and 2 bases, in that order; junction bases with no gene match: 10. The CDR3 totals 17 residues. Germline values: CDR1 MNHNS, CDR2 SASEGT. The CDR3 nucleotides read TGTGCCAGCAGTGAAGCCCTGGACAGGTCTAGCACCTACGAGCAGTACTTC. The encoded protein is CASSEALDRSSTYEQYF.

This clonotype has more than one count but fewer than ten. The gene calls are TRBV7-9 and TRBJ1-2, with D unresolved. Germline loops: CDR1 SEHNR, CDR2 FQNEAQ (reference sequence). Trimming took off 5 bases at V and 2 bases at J, with 6 bases between the two ends. The CDR3 has 12 residues. CDR3 bases: TGTGCCAGCAGCCCTACGAACTATGGCTACACCTTC. This encodes CASSPTNYGYTF.

The chain uses TRBV4-3 and TRBJ2-7, with 10 positions matching TRBD1. Germline V gives CDR1 LGHNA, CDR2 YSLEER. V was pared by 0 bases and J by 3 bases, with 14 bases of the junction left unmatched. The CDR3 contains 19 residues. The CDR3 nucleotides read TGCGCCAGCAGCCAAGACTGGGACAGGGGCAGCCCGGAATACTACGAGCAGTACTTC. It specifies CASSQDWDRGSPEYYEQYF.

This clonotype came up a few times. The chain links TRBV11-3 to TRBJ2-1, with D uncertain. The J call may be wrong; the DNA end is better matched by TRBJ2-7. CDR1 and CDR2 from the germline V gene are SGHNT and YENEEA. CDR3 length: 15 amino acids. CDR3 sequence (DNA): TGTGCCAGCAGCTTAGCACAGAATTCCTACAATGAGCAGTACTTC. It encodes CASSLAQNSYNEQYF.

The V gene is TRBV6-5, the J gene TRBJ2-2; 7 bases map to TRBD2. CDR1 and CDR2 from the germline V gene are MNHEY and SVGAGI. With V trimmed by 6 bases and J by 5 bases, 9 bases remained unmatched. This CDR3 spans 15 amino acids. CDR3 in amino acids: CASSLMRGGTGELFF. The CDR3 nucleotides read TGTGCCAGCAGCTTAATGCGGGGAGGGACCGGGGAGCTGTTTTTT.

This clonotype was counted only a few times. The chain recombines TRBV6-6 with TRBJ2-7; TRBD1 matches 12 bases. CDR1 is MNHNY and CDR2 is SVGAGI in the germline V gene (reference sequence). J gave up 6 bases and V 8 bases, and 8 bases lay outside the gene matches. This CDR3 is 14 amino acids long. The CDR3 bases are TGTGCCAGCGGTCCCGGGACAGGGGGCGTCGAGCAGTACTTC. It yields the protein CASGPGTGGVEQYF.

The V and J genes are TRBV28 and TRBJ2-5; D gene ambiguous. V was trimmed by 7 bases and J by 2 bases, leaving 11 bases between them. Germline CDR1 is MDHEN and CDR2 is SYDVKM. The CDR3 has 13 residues. CDR3 in amino acids: CASMFSGQETQYF. The CDR3 DNA is TGTGCCAGCATGTTTTCAGGTCAAGAGACCCAGTACTTC.

This clonotype was seen a few times. Given a much more abundant clone one base away, this may be a read error. V and J are TRBV9 and TRBJ2-7; TRBD2 might be the D (6 bases). V lost 0 bases and J lost 3, with 7 bases in between. From germline, CDR1 is SGDLS and CDR2 YYNGEE. This CDR3 spans 13 amino acids. CDR3 sequence reads: CASSVGGNYEQYF. The CDR3 nucleotides read TGTGCCAGCAGCGTAGGCGGGAACTACGAGCAGTACTTC.

This clonotype was observed a handful of times. The chain uses TRBV27 and TRBJ2-3; D gene uncertain. Trimming cost V 10 bases and J 5 bases, with 13 bases left between them. The CDR3 totals 12 residues. The V gene's germline CDR1 is MNHEY and CDR2 SMNVEV (reference sequence). The CDR3 loop reads CATSSLGDTQYF. CDR3 coding DNA: TGTGCCACATCCTCCCTTGGAGATACGCAGTATTTT.

There are many counts of this clonotype. This chain's CDR3 is CSVVPGSYEQYF. The CDR3 bases are TGCAGCGTTGTTCCGGGTTCCTACGAGCAGTACTTC. The chain has TRBV29-1 and TRBJ2-7; D not resolved. The CDR3 extends over 12 amino acids. CDR1 and CDR2 (germline): SQVTM, ANQGSEA. Trimming removed 4 bases from V and 1 base from J, with 8 bases in between.

The rearrangement joins TRBV28 to TRBJ2-4, with a weak D call TRBD1 (6 bases). The J call may be mistaken, given a closer DNA end match to TRBJ2-7. This CDR3 has 15 amino acids. The germline V gene has CDR1 MDHEN and CDR2 SYDVKM. The CDR3 here is CASRETGPISYEQYF. CDR3 nucleotides: TGTGCCAGCAGAGAGACAGGCCCTATCTCCTACGAGCAGTACTTC.